This T cell receptor beta chain was captured in a study of shared clonotypes between healthy human individuals. CDR3 size: 12 residues. The ends were cut back, 5 bases at V and 0 bases at J, with 5 bases in the middle. CDR1 and CDR2 (germline): SNHLY, FYNNEI. Study-wide points: Approximately 5% was the fraction of naive CD4 clonotypes found shared across a few donors.

Profiling relied on immunoSEQ multiplex PCR, and the TCRdb table lists in-frame clones only, not all of them. The sample gives over 1.5 million clones, roughly 98% of which show up once; around 0.47% is in the top ten. For this clone: Its target is unknown. Other DNA variants within this sample encode the same CDR3.

The sequence came from a man aged 25 to 45 in good health. V gene TRBV2 combines with J gene TRBJ2-7; D unclear. The specimen was naive CD4+ T cells sorted from blood. Subset specified: CD45RA+ positively selected. The CDR3 region has the DNA TGTGCCAGCAGTCGAGGCTCCTACGAGCAGTACTTC. Translated, it gives CASSRGSYEQYF.